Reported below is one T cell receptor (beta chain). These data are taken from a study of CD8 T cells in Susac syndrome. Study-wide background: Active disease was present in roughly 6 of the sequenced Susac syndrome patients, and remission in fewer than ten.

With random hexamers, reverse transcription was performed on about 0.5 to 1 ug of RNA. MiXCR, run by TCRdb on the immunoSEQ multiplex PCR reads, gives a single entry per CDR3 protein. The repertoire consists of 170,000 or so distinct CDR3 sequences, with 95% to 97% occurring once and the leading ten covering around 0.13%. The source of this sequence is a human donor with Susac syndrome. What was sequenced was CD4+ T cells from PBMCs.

The CDR3 sequence is CSVAQIGPNEQFF. The CDR3 nucleotides read TGCAGCGTTGCCCAGATTGGTCCCAATGAGCAGTTCTTC. The rearrangement uses TRBV29-1 and TRBJ2-1; D gene ambiguous. The CDR3 is 13 residues long. CDR1 and CDR2 (germline): SQVTM, ANQGSEA. V lost 4 bases, J lost 6 bases, and 13 bases lay in between.